This T cell receptor (beta chain) originates from a study of cytomegalovirus exposure and HLA in healthy donors. 13 Jbeta primers and 60 Vbeta primers were used for the PCR. Assay: immunoSEQ multiplex PCR; the TCRdb copy retains only in-frame clones and omits some. The sample lists around 170,000 clones, about 85% occurring once. Comment on this clone: The antigen remains unidentified.

The CDR3 extends over 15 amino acids. Germline V gene data show CDR1 as SGHRS and CDR2 as YFSETQ. V dropped 4 bases and J dropped 2; count of bases not matched to a gene: 5. As for the donors, each was a healthy bone marrow donor. Study conclusions and caveats: It was only CMV serostatus that was available as immune exposure information.

This chain connects TRBV5-1 to TRBJ1-5, with 8 bases lining up with TRBD1. The clonotype was recovered from a man aged 45-65 years in good health and CMV-seronegative. What was sequenced was PBMCs. The CDR3 sequence: CASSPGTGRNQPQHF. Here the CDR3 DNA reads TGCGCCAGCAGCCCGGGGACAGGCCGCAATCAGCCCCAGCATTTT.